The T cell receptor (beta chain) described here comes from a study of CD8+CD57+ T cells in acquired aplastic anemia. Study-wide context: Sorted cells (CD4+ and CD8+) yielded DNA amounts that averaged about 2.9 ug. Study-wide findings and caveats: Patients and controls had in common 25 to 35 CD8+ CDR3 sequences.

Genomic DNA constituted the template upon which TCR beta VDJ and CDR3 profiling was performed. TCRdb used MiXCR to reprocess the reads, holding one entry per CDR3 protein. The repertoire includes approximately 190,000 distinct CDR3 sequences, approximately 48% of them detected once, and around 9.7% sits in the top ten. The germline V gene has CDR1 DFQATT and CDR2 SNEGSKA (reference sequence). V shed 2 bases and J shed 5 bases, with 14 bases lying between them. CDR3 size: 14 residues. An expansion of CD8+CD57+ cells by flow cytometry had been shown in patients chosen for sequencing. This clonotype was seen at least ten times. Its matching antigen is unknown.

The clonotype was recovered from a human donor with aplastic anemia. The chain employs TRBV20-1 and TRBJ2-3, with D maybe TRBD2 (5 bases). Sample: sorted CD4+, CD8+, or CD8+CD57+ T cells (not recorded which) from PBMCs. The CDR3 region is CSARPMGSGDTQYF. In DNA form, the CDR3 reads TGCAGTGCTAGACCTATGGGGAGCGGAGATACGCAGTATTTT.